This T cell receptor beta chain was captured by sequencing in a study of blood T cell repertoires in COVID-19. The data were produced by immunoSEQ multiplex PCR, yet TCRdb's version contains in-frame clones alone and is incomplete. The table records about 250,000 clones, 65% to 90% of them present only once. Recruitment covered about two dozen US areas and drew participants whose ages spanned roughly 18 to 95 years. The receptor was derived from a woman in her forties or fifties with acute COVID-19. What was sequenced was PBMCs or T cells enriched from blood (not recorded which).

The CDR3 here is CATSAPSGGIDTQYF. The CDR3 nucleotides are TGTGCCACCAGTGCTCCATCGGGAGGGATAGATACGCAGTATTTT. V is TRBV24-1 and J is TRBJ2-3, with 8 bases lining up with TRBD2. V trimming: 5 bases; J trimming: 5 bases; junction bases outside the gene matches: 8. This CDR3 comprises 15 residues. Germline V gives CDR1 KGHDR, CDR2 SFDVKD.